These T cell receptor beta chains were read from a single sample in a study of CD8+CD57+ T cells in acquired aplastic anemia. TCRdb analysed the reads with MiXCR anew, one entry per CDR3 protein. The data contain under 250,000 distinct CDR3 sequences, 65% of them singletons. Sequencing input: sorted CD4+, CD8+, or CD8+CD57+ T cells (not recorded which) from PBMCs. The receptors stem from a human donor with aplastic anemia. CDR3s include the opening cysteine and the closing phenylalanine or tryptophan. D genes are given only for firm matches. The size field is filled for only some rows; it gives once, few, many or a size class.

clone_size	cdr3_length	v_call	d_call	j_call	cdr3_aa	cdr3_nt
few	16	TRBV7-7	NA	TRBJ2-7	CASSVETLTYGYEQYF	TGTGCTAGCAGCGTCGAAACACTAACCTATGGATACGAGCAGTACTTC
many	13	TRBV12-3/TRBV12-4	NA	TRBJ2-3	CASSRYLTDTQYF	TGTGCCAGCTCGCGATATCTCACAGATACGCAGTATTTT
few	14	TRBV9	NA	TRBJ1-2	CASSGSGTVYGYTF	TGTGCCAGCAGCGGCTCCGGGACGGTCTATGGCTACACCTTC
NA	13	TRBV20-1	NA	TRBJ1-1	CSARPGKGTEAFF	TGCAGTGCTAGGCCGGGGAAGGGCACTGAAGCTTTCTTT
NA	15	TRBV20-1	NA	TRBJ1-6	CSVRSGKGDNSPLHF	TGCAGTGTAAGATCGGGGAAAGGGGATAATTCACCCCTCCACTTT
NA	18	TRBV11-2	NA	TRBJ1-4	CASSLVFRGTTTNEKLFF	TGTGCCAGCAGCTTAGTTTTCAGGGGAACGACAACTAATGAAAAACTGTTTTTT
few	14	TRBV12-3/TRBV12-4	NA	TRBJ1-6	CASSPGPKGSPLHF	TGTGCCAGCAGTCCGGGACCTAAGGGGTCACCCCTCCACTTT
NA	13	TRBV20-1	NA	TRBJ2-7	CSARDQGSYEQYF	TGCAGTGCTAGAGATCAGGGGAGCTACGAGCAGTACTTC
medium-sized	13	TRBV7-7	TRBD1	TRBJ2-3	CASSLGGSDTQYF	TGTGCTAGCAGCTTAGGGGGCTCAGATACGCAGTATTTT
NA	14	TRBV11-2	NA	TRBJ2-2	CASRVRSNTGELFF	TGTGCCAGCAGGGTTAGATCGAACACCGGGGAGCTGTTTTTT
once	12	TRBV7-9	NA	TRBJ2-7	CASSFPGAEQYF	TGTGCCAGCAGCTTCCCGGGGGCGGAGCAGTACTTC
many	15	TRBV12-3/TRBV12-4	TRBD1	TRBJ1-5	CASSSGGEANQPQHF	TGTGCCAGCAGCTCAGGGGGGGAGGCAAATCAGCCCCAGCATTTT
NA	15	TRBV7-3	NA	TRBJ1-1	CASSLEKTANTEAFF	TGTGCCAGCAGCTTAGAAAAGACAGCGAACACTGAAGCTTTCTTT
NA	13	TRBV19	TRBD1	TRBJ2-7	CASSIDRGYEQYF	TGTGCCAGTAGTATCGACAGGGGATACGAGCAGTACTTC
NA	13	TRBV12-3/TRBV12-4	NA	TRBJ2-1	CASSFDRNNEQFF	TGTGCCAGCAGTTTCGATAGGAACAATGAGCAGTTCTTC
NA	16	TRBV10-3	TRBD1	TRBJ2-3	CAISERGTGGADTQYF	TGTGCCATCAGTGAGCGGGGGACAGGGGGGGCAGATACGCAGTATTTT
NA	11	TRBV10-3	NA	TRBJ2-2	CAIRDTGELFF	TGTGCCATCAGGGATACCGGGGAGCTGTTTTTT
NA	16	TRBV5-5	TRBD2	TRBJ2-3	CASSSSLAGGTDTQYF	TGTGCCAGCAGCTCTTCTTTAGCGGGAGGCACAGATACGCAGTATTTT
NA	14	TRBV20-1	TRBD1	TRBJ2-7	CSAGGRIGGLEQYF	TGCAGTGCTGGGGGACGGATAGGGGGCCTCGAGCAGTACTTC
NA	14	TRBV24-1	TRBD2	TRBJ2-7	CATSEGSGRSEQYF	TGTGCCACCAGTGAGGGGAGCGGGAGAAGCGAGCAGTACTTC
NA	15	TRBV19	TRBD1	TRBJ1-1	CASSIGRGRRTEAFF	TGTGCCAGTAGTATAGGGAGGGGGCGGAGGACTGAAGCTTTCTTT
NA	16	TRBV2	TRBD1	TRBJ2-1	CASSSLEDRVLNEQFF	TGTGCCAGCAGCTCGCTGGAGGACAGGGTCCTCAATGAGCAGTTCTTC
few	12	TRBV7-2	NA	TRBJ2-7	CASSQVAYEQYF	TGTGCCAGCTCGCAGGTGGCCTACGAGCAGTACTTC
few	14	TRBV5-1	NA	TRBJ2-7	CASSLGQFSYEQYF	TGTGCCAGCAGCTTGGGGCAGTTTTCCTACGAGCAGTACTTC
many	13	TRBV28	NA	TRBJ2-7	CATTTRLMGEQYF	TGTGCCACCACGACCCGGCTGATGGGCGAGCAGTACTTC
NA	14	TRBV7-9	TRBD1	TRBJ2-4	CASSATTGGDIQYF	TGTGCCAGCAGCGCCACCACAGGGGGTGACATTCAGTACTTC
few	16	TRBV6-5	TRBD2	TRBJ2-1	CASSYEASGGDDEQFF	TGTGCCAGCAGTTACGAGGCTAGCGGGGGGGATGATGAGCAGTTCTTC
few	14	TRBV24-1	NA	TRBJ2-5	CATSEHGTQETQYF	TGTGCCACCAGTGAACATGGGACCCAAGAGACCCAGTACTTC
NA	15	TRBV24-1	TRBD1	TRBJ1-2	CATSDLTGGAYGYTF	TGTGCCACCAGTGATCTCACAGGGGGGGCCTATGGCTACACCTTC
NA	16	TRBV7-2	TRBD1	TRBJ1-2	CASSLGRQGPGDGYTF	TGTGCCAGCAGCTTAGGGAGACAGGGGCCTGGAGATGGCTACACCTTC
NA	12	TRBV20-1	TRBD1	TRBJ2-7	CSAGTGDYEQYF	TGCAGTGCTGGTACAGGGGACTACGAGCAGTACTTC
once	15	TRBV20-1	NA	TRBJ1-6	CSASPTGLYNSPLHF	TGCAGTGCTAGCCCGACGGGACTTTATAATTCACCCCTCCACTTT
once	12	TRBV12-3/TRBV12-4	NA	TRBJ1-2	CASRKGGYGYSF	TGTGCCAGCCGAAAAGGAGGGTATGGCTACTCCTTC
many	17	TRBV11-3	NA	TRBJ1-6	CASSFRTASLFNSPLHF	TGTGCCAGCAGCTTTCGCACAGCGTCTCTTTTTAATTCACCCCTCCACTTT
NA	12	TRBV20-1	NA	TRBJ1-2	CSAPDSIYGYTF	TGCAGTGCCCCTGACAGTATCTATGGCTACACCTTC
NA	12	TRBV2	NA	TRBJ2-7	CASGRSVVEQYF	TGTGCCAGCGGGAGGAGTGTGGTCGAGCAGTACTTC
NA	13	TRBV11-2	NA	TRBJ1-1	CASSLEFYTEAFF	TGTGCCAGCAGCTTAGAGTTTTACACTGAAGCTTTCTTT
NA	17	TRBV20-1	TRBD2	TRBJ2-1	CSAHKFGRERTYNEQFF	TGCAGTGCACATAAGTTTGGGCGGGAGCGTACCTACAATGAGCAGTTCTTC
few	12	TRBV29-1	TRBD1	TRBJ2-7	CSAIDRAYEQYF	TGCAGCGCCATAGACAGGGCCTACGAGCAGTACTTC
NA	14	TRBV12-3/TRBV12-4	NA	TRBJ1-2	CASSSIGTKYGYTF	TGTGCCAGCAGCTCTATAGGGACCAAATATGGCTACACCTTC
many	18	TRBV15	NA	TRBJ1-5	CATSRDSSTGSGNQPQHF	TGTGCCACCAGCAGAGATTCCTCGACAGGTTCCGGCAATCAGCCCCAGCATTTT
NA	15	TRBV6-1	NA	TRBJ2-3	CASSPGNLGTDTQYF	TGTGCCAGCAGCCCAGGAAATTTGGGCACAGATACGCAGTATTTT
NA	13	TRBV15	NA	TRBJ1-4	CATSRDRNEKLFF	TGTGCCACCAGCCGGGACCGTAATGAAAAACTGTTTTTT
NA	13	TRBV29-1	NA	TRBJ1-2	CSVEPGLGYGYTF	TGCAGCGTTGAACCGGGACTTGGGTATGGCTACACCTTC
few	14	TRBV5-1	NA	TRBJ2-7	CASTPRRTSYEQYF	TGTGCCAGCACCCCAAGACGAACCTCCTACGAGCAGTACTTC
NA	18	TRBV25-1	TRBD1	TRBJ1-5	CASSESGDRGTGNQPQHF	TGTGCCAGCAGTGAATCCGGGGACAGGGGGACGGGCAATCAGCCCCAGCATTTT
NA	15	TRBV7-9	NA	TRBJ2-6	CASSFKPTGANVLTF	TGTGCCAGCAGCTTCAAGCCGACGGGGGCCAACGTCCTGACTTTC
NA	16	TRBV24-1	TRBD2	TRBJ2-5	CATSDRSGTHQETQYF	TGTGCCACCAGTGACCGGAGCGGGACCCACCAAGAGACCCAGTACTTC
NA	13	TRBV20-1	NA	TRBJ2-7	CSARDISRYEQYF	TGCAGTGCTAGAGACATTTCTAGATACGAGCAGTACTTC
once	12	TRBV10-2	NA	TRBJ1-1	CASSESGREAFF	TGCGCCAGCAGTGAGTCGGGCAGGGAAGCTTTCTTT
NA	18	TRBV7-3	TRBD2	TRBJ2-7	CASSPTSGSRRGGYEQYF	TGTGCCAGCAGCCCGACTAGCGGGAGCCGCAGAGGAGGCTACGAGCAGTACTTC
NA	16	TRBV19	NA	TRBJ1-1	CASSMPGKGSNTEAFF	TGTGCCAGTAGTATGCCAGGGAAAGGGTCGAACACTGAAGCTTTCTTT
NA	14	TRBV10-3	TRBD2	TRBJ2-1	CAISWGGLNHEQFF	TGTGCCATCAGCTGGGGAGGGCTTAATCATGAGCAGTTCTTC
NA	15	TRBV24-1	NA	TRBJ2-2	CATSDFRGNTGELFF	TGTGCCACCAGTGATTTCCGGGGGAACACCGGGGAGCTGTTTTTT
NA	12	TRBV20-1	TRBD1	TRBJ1-2	CSALTGSYGYTF	TGCAGTGCCCTGACAGGGAGCTATGGCTACACCTTC
NA	13	TRBV7-8	NA	TRBJ2-1	CASSATVYNEQFF	TGTGCCAGCAGCGCGACAGTATACAATGAGCAGTTCTTC
NA	12	TRBV2	NA	TRBJ1-2	CASSEWDYRYTF	TGTGCCAGCAGTGAATGGGACTATCGCTACACCTTC
NA	17	TRBV10-2	NA	TRBJ1-4	CASSLGPTLTTNEKLFF	TGCGCCAGCAGTCTTGGGCCTACACTAACAACTAATGAAAAACTGTTTTTT